These 28 T cell receptor beta chains share one sample of origin, sequenced in a study of post-analysis software for immune sequencing data. General study findings and limits: Relative to controls, patients had a few TRBV segments at higher frequency, with TRBV5-6, TRBV5-1 and TRBV20-1 among these.

Antigens for these TCRs are unknown. Unique molecular identifiers were present in the TCR beta cDNA libraries. TCRdb reprocessed the PCR reads with MiXCR, giving one entry per CDR3 protein. This sample has some 370,000 distinct CDR3 sequences; 30% to 45% occur once, and the top ten carry roughly an eighth. The material sequenced was blood. These TCRs come from a girl aged 5-17 years with multiple sclerosis.

CDR3 bases: TGCGCCAGCAGCCCCTCGGTGGGTTTCGACAATCAGCCCCAGCATTTT. Residues: CASSPSVGFDNQPQHF. The chain is built from TRBV4-1 and TRBJ1-5; D uncertain. Germline assignment: CDR1 MGHRA and CDR2 YSYEKL. V lost 4 bases and J 3 bases, leaving 16 bases between the germline ends. The CDR3 extends over 16 amino acids.

This rearrangement joins TRBV29-1 to TRBJ1-2, with 9 bases identical to TRBD1. Germline trimming cut 6 bases from V and 6 bases from J; bases unmatched to any gene: 14. Germline loops: CDR1 SQVTM, CDR2 ANQGSEA. This CDR3 spans 15 amino acids. The CDR3 nucleotides read TGCAGCGTAGGACAGGACAGGGGCCTTTTGAATGGCTACACCTTC. It yields the protein CSVGQDRGLLNGYTF.

The rearrangement links TRBV20-1 to TRBJ2-7; D gene ambiguous. This CDR3 contains 13 residues. V was clipped by 4 bases and J by 2 bases, with 12 bases between them. CDR1 and CDR2 from the germline V gene are DFQATT and SNEGSKA (reference sequence). CDR3 sequence (DNA): TGCAGTGCTACGGACGGGCAGCCCTACGAGCAGTACTTC. Its protein is CSATDGQPYEQYF.

The chain carries TRBV20-1 and TRBJ2-5, with D possibly TRBD1 on 6 matching bases. The DNA end favors TRBJ2-7, so the J call may be wrong. The CDR3 totals 14 residues. From germline, CDR1 is DFQATT and CDR2 SNEGSKA (reference sequence). The chain's CDR3 is CSARTRTDPYEQYF. DNA of the CDR3: TGCAGTGCTAGAACTCGGACAGACCCCTACGAGCAGTACTTC.

The rearrangement joins TRBV7-2 to TRBJ2-1; D is possibly TRBD1 (5 bases). This CDR3 contains 13 residues. Between the trimmed V and J ends, which lost 1 base and 9 bases, there was a span of 10 bases. Germline CDR1 and CDR2: SGHTA and FQGNSA. CDR3 bases: TGTGCCAGCAGCTTAGGACAGTTCGGTGAGCAGTTCTTC. It specifies CASSLGQFGEQFF. The whole variable domain, remainder taken from reference TRBV7-2 and TRBJ2-1, is GAGVSQSPSNKVTEKGKDVELRCDPISGHTALYWYRQSLGQGLEFLIYFQGNSAPDKSGLPSDRFSAERTGGSVSTLTIQRTQQEDSAVYLCASSLGQFGEQFFGPGTRLTVL.

The chain has TRBV27 and TRBJ1-1, with D unclear. V shed 8 bases and J shed 1 base, with 8 bases lying between them. The germline V gene has CDR1 MNHEY and CDR2 SMNVEV (reference sequence). CDR3 length equals 12 residues. The CDR3 loop reads CASDPENTEAFF. CDR3 bases: TGTGCCAGCGATCCAGAGAACACTGAAGCTTTCTTT.

This clonotype has more than one count but fewer than ten. This chain links TRBV29-1 with TRBJ1-1; 7 nucleotides line up with TRBD1. This CDR3 spans 16 amino acids. Germline V lookup: CDR1 SQVTM, CDR2 ANQGSEA. V shed 4 bases and J 0 bases; nucleotides not matched to a gene: 11. The CDR3 spells CSVVSIATGLNTEAFF. DNA of the CDR3: TGCAGCGTTGTTAGTATCGCGACAGGGTTGAACACTGAAGCTTTCTTT.

The chain uses TRBV29-1 and TRBJ2-2; D uncertain. Looked up from germline, CDR1 is SQVTM and CDR2 is ANQGSEA. There are 11 residues in the CDR3. V was trimmed by 6 bases and J by 2 bases, leaving 4 bases between them. The CDR3 is CSVYNTGELFF. Written as DNA, the CDR3 is TGCAGCGTGTATAACACCGGGGAGCTGTTTTTT.

About this clonotype: Germline and junction disagree at one end, which may indicate a read error. V usage is TRBV12-3 or TRBV12-4 and J usage is TRBJ2-4, with 9 bases fitting TRBD1. This CDR3 is built from 16 residues. In DNA form, the CDR3 reads TGTGCCGGCAGTTATGGGACAGGGACCTCCAAAAACATTCAGTACTTC. Translated, it gives CAGSYGTGTSKNIQYF.

This rearrangement joins TRBV11-2 to TRBJ1-1, with 9 bases lining up with TRBD1. With 3 bases clipped from V and 2 bases from J, the junction kept 7 bases outside the gene matches. The length of the CDR3 is 16 residues. Germline values: CDR1 SGHAT, CDR2 FQNNGV. CDR3 coding DNA: TGTGCCAGCAGCTTGGGGGACAGGGAATATAACACTGAAGCTTTCTTT. The encoded protein is CASSLGDREYNTEAFF. Supplemented by reference TRBV11-2 and TRBJ1-1, the full variable domain reads EAGVAQSPRYKIIEKRQSVAFWCNPISGHATLYWYQQILGQGPKLLIQFQNNGVVDDSQLPKDRFSAERLKGVDSTLKIQPAKLEDSAVYLCASSLGDREYNTEAFFGQGTRLTVV.

A remark on this clonotype: An end of the junction does not agree with germline; a read error may underlie this. This rearrangement joins TRBV7-2 to TRBJ1-5; D might be TRBD1 (5 bases). Germline V lookup: CDR1 SGHTA, CDR2 FQGNSA. The length of the CDR3 is 16 residues. DNA of the CDR3: TGTGCCAGCAGCTTAAATGGGGGGATTAGCAGTCAGCCCCAGCATTTT. Translating gives CASSLNGGISSQPQHF.

This rearrangement joins TRBV7-2 to TRBJ2-3; 8 bases are a match to TRBD2. V dropped 7 bases and J dropped 4; count of bases not matched to a gene: 10. Germline-derived CDR1 and CDR2 are SGHTA and FQGNSA. This CDR3 is 15 amino acids long. Here the CDR3 reads CASTKSGRVADTQYF. CDR3 DNA: TGTGCCAGCACCAAAAGCGGGAGAGTCGCAGATACGCAGTATTTT. The full variable domain, with the rest looked up from reference TRBV7-2 and TRBJ2-3, is GAGVSQSPSNKVTEKGKDVELRCDPISGHTALYWYRQSLGQGLEFLIYFQGNSAPDKSGLPSDRFSAERTGGSVSTLTIQRTQQEDSAVYLCASTKSGRVADTQYFGPGTRLTVL.

V gene TRBV7-2 combines with J gene TRBJ2-7, with 8 bases matching TRBD2. This CDR3 is 17 amino acids long. CDR1 is SGHTA, CDR2 FQGNSA, per germline. J was trimmed by 2 bases and V by 5 bases; bases with no gene match: 14. The CDR3 bases are TGTGCCAGCAGCCCCTCGTTCCGTCTAGCGGGCCCCTACGAGCAGTACTTC. It is translated as CASSPSFRLAGPYEQYF. Variable domain in full (rest from reference TRBV7-2 and TRBJ2-7): GAGVSQSPSNKVTEKGKDVELRCDPISGHTALYWYRQSLGQGLEFLIYFQGNSAPDKSGLPSDRFSAERTGGSVSTLTIQRTQQEDSAVYLCASSPSFRLAGPYEQYFGPGTRLTVT.

J is TRBJ1-1 and V is TRBV7-8; 7 bases agree with TRBD1. The germline V gene has CDR1 SGHVS and CDR2 FQNEAQ. The CDR3 runs 15 residues. V trimming: 2 bases; J trimming: 1 base; junction bases outside the gene matches: 4. CDR3 sequence reads: CASSLSGQANTEAFF. CDR3 nucleotide sequence: TGTGCCAGCAGCTTATCCGGACAGGCGAACACTGAAGCTTTCTTT.

This clonotype was counted only a few times. The chain employs TRBV20-1 and TRBJ1-2; D is unresolved. The CDR3 is 12 residues long. Per germline, CDR1 DFQATT and CDR2 SNEGSKA (reference sequence). The V gene lost 4 bases and the J gene lost 1 base, with 7 bases spanning the gap. The CDR3: CSANPYNYGYTF. The DNA of the CDR3 is TGCAGTGCTAACCCCTATAACTATGGCTACACCTTC.

The genes are TRBV6-5 and TRBJ2-2, with TRBD1 matching 9 bases. CDR3 length: 16 amino acids. Germline loops: CDR1 MNHEY, CDR2 SVGAGI. The V and J ends lost 6 bases and 5 bases, in that order; junction bases with no gene match: 10. The CDR3 coding sequence is TGTGCCAGCAGACTAACCGGGACAGGGAAAACCGGGGAGCTGTTTTTT. Translated, it gives CASRLTGTGKTGELFF.

This chain links TRBV27 with TRBJ2-1; D is uncertain. Germline V gives CDR1 MNHEY, CDR2 SMNVEV (reference sequence). V lost 3 bases and J 5 bases, leaving 20 bases between the germline ends. The CDR3 extends over 17 amino acids. As DNA, the CDR3 is TGTGCCAGCAGTTTCAATCCCGGACGGTTGGATAACAATGAGCAGTTCTTC. As protein: CASSFNPGRLDNNEQFF.

This clonotype was detected a few times. The V and J genes are TRBV5-1 and TRBJ2-5; 8 positions match TRBD2. The CDR3 runs to 15 residues. V dropped 7 bases and J dropped 5; count of bases not matched to a gene: 13. Germline V gene lookup returns CDR1 SGHRS and CDR2 YFSETQ. CDR3 sequence reads: CASRLRGGAVETQYF. Here the CDR3 DNA reads TGCGCCAGCCGCCTTCGGGGGGGCGCAGTGGAGACCCAGTACTTC.

This clonotype was detected only a few times. The gene calls are TRBV5-1 and TRBJ2-1; TRBD2 aligns across 10 bases. V lost 4 bases and J lost 5; bases outside the gene matches: 9. The CDR3 has 16 residues. The V gene's germline CDR1 is SGHRS and CDR2 YFSETQ. The CDR3 nucleotides read TGCGCCAGCAGCCTCGGACTAGCGGTTGAAAACAATGAGCAGTTCTTC. Amino acids: CASSLGLAVENNEQFF.

The chain uses TRBV29-1 and TRBJ1-1, with 7 bases fitting TRBD1. The CDR3 extends over 12 amino acids. Looked up from germline, CDR1 is SQVTM and CDR2 is ANQGSEA. The V gene end was trimmed by 7 bases and the J gene end by 3 bases; junction bases not matched to a gene: 5. The CDR3 is CSAVQGDTEAFF. CDR3 nucleotides: TGCAGCGCCGTTCAGGGGGACACTGAAGCTTTCTTT.

The chain carries TRBV12-3 or TRBV12-4 and TRBJ2-5; 11 bases are a match to TRBD2. This CDR3 is 22 amino acids long. V trimming: 3 bases; J trimming: 0 bases; junction bases outside the gene matches: 21. This chain's CDR3 is CASSFRSGGAKGNSWYQETQYF. The CDR3 DNA follows: TGTGCCAGCAGTTTTCGTAGCGGGGGGGCGAAGGGAAACTCTTGGTACCAAGAGACCCAGTACTTC.

The V call is TRBV10-3, the J call TRBJ1-1; tentative D call: TRBD1 (5 bases). The CDR3 loop spans 14 amino acids. Germline assignment: CDR1 ENHRY and CDR2 SYGVKD. Trimming stripped 5 bases from V and 6 bases from J, with 16 bases between. This CDR3 is CAISPGPPKAEAFF. The CDR3 region has the DNA TGTGCCATCAGTCCAGGGCCCCCTAAGGCTGAAGCTTTCTTT.

The chain recombines TRBV27 with TRBJ2-7; D gene uncertain. The CDR3 totals 15 residues. V lost 0 bases and J lost 4, with 13 bases in between. The germline gives CDR1 MNHEY, CDR2 SMNVEV (reference sequence). The CDR3 loop is CASSLSMTLVYEQYF. DNA for the CDR3: TGTGCCAGCAGTTTATCGATGACCTTGGTGTACGAGCAGTACTTC.

The chain has TRBV18 and TRBJ1-4; D may be TRBD1 (6 bases). V was pared by 3 bases and J by 8 bases, with 16 bases between. This CDR3 spans 15 amino acids. Germline assignment: CDR1 KGHSH and CDR2 LQKENI. CDR3 in DNA: TGTGCCAGCTCACCGGGGGCAACGGTTAGAGAAAAACTGTTTTTT. This gives the protein CASSPGATVREKLFF.

There are a few counts of this clonotype. The V and J genes are TRBV11-2 and TRBJ2-7; TRBD2 matches at 8 bases. Per the germline V gene, CDR1 is SGHAT and CDR2 is FQNNGV. V was pared by 5 bases and J by 5 bases, with 5 bases of the junction left unmatched. The CDR3 loop spans 13 amino acids. CDR3 in amino acids: CASSPGLAHEQYF. DNA of the CDR3: TGTGCCAGCAGCCCAGGACTAGCCCACGAGCAGTACTTC.

The rearrangement links TRBV6-5 to TRBJ2-3; D perhaps matches TRBD2 (7 bases). This CDR3 has 14 residues. Germline V lookup: CDR1 MNHEY, CDR2 SVGAGI. V was clipped by 7 bases and J by 9 bases, with 20 bases between them. This CDR3 reads CASTPRRGRGTQYF. DNA of the CDR3: TGTGCCAGCACCCCAAGGCGGGGGCGGGGAACGCAGTATTTT.

This rearrangement joins TRBV7-9 to TRBJ1-2; 7 nucleotides line up with TRBD1. The CDR3 length is 16 residues. Germline CDR1 is SEHNR and CDR2 is FQNEAQ (reference sequence). The V gene end was trimmed by 0 bases and the J gene end by 4 bases; junction bases not matched to a gene: 8. Here the CDR3 reads CASSLALWQGGYGYTF. For the CDR3, the DNA is TGTGCCAGCAGCTTAGCGCTATGGCAGGGGGGCTATGGCTACACCTTC.

The chain recombines TRBV20-1 with TRBJ2-7; the match to TRBD1 covers 7 bases. From germline, CDR1 is DFQATT and CDR2 SNEGSKA (reference sequence). V shed 5 bases, J shed 4 bases, and the junction held 2 bases outside the gene matches. This CDR3 region has 11 residues. CDR3 sequence (DNA): TGCAGTGCTCCCAGGGGGTACGAGCAGTACTTC. Its protein product is CSAPRGYEQYF.